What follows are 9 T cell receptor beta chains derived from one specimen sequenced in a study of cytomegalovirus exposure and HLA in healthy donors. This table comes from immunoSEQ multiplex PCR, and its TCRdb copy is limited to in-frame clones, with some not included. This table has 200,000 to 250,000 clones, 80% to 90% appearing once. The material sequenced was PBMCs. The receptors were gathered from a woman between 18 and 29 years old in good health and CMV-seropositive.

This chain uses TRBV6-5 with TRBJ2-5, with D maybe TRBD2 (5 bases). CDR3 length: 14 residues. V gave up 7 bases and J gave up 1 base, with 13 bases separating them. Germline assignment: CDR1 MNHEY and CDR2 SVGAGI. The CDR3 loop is CASNPSWGQETQYF. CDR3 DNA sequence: TGTGCCAGCAACCCTAGCTGGGGCCAAGAGACCCAGTACTTC.

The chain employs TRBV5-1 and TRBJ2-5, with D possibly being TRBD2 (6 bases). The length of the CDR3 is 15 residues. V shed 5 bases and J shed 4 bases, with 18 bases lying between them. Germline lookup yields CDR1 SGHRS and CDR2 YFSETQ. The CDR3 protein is CASSRSGTHGETQYF. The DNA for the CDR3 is TGCGCCAGCAGTCGGTCGGGGACTCATGGAGAGACCCAGTACTTC. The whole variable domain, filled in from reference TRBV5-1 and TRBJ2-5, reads KAGVTQTPRYLIKTRGQQVTLSCSPISGHRSVSWYQQTPGQGLQFLFEYFSETQRNKGNFPGRFSGRQFSNSRSEMNVSTLELGDSALYLCASSRSGTHGETQYFGPGTRLLVL.

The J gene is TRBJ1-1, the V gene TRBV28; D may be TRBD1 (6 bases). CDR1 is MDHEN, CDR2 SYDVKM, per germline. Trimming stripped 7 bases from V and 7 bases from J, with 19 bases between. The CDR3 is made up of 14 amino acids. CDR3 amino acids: CASTEDREVIEAFF. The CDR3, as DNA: TGTGCCAGCACCGAGGACAGAGAGGTTATTGAAGCTTTCTTT.

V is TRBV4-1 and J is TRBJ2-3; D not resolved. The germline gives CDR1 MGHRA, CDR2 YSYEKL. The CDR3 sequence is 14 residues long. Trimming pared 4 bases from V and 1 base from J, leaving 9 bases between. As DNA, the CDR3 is TGCGCCAGCAGCCGGGTGGGCGGCACAGATACGCAGTATTTT. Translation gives CASSRVGGTDTQYF.

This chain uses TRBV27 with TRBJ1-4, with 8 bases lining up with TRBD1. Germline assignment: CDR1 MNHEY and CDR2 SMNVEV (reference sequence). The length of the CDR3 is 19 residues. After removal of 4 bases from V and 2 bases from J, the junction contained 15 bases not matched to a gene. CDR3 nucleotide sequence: TGTGCCAGCAGTTCACTAAACGGACAGGGAGTAAGGACTAATGAAAAACTGTTTTTT. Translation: CASSSLNGQGVRTNEKLFF.

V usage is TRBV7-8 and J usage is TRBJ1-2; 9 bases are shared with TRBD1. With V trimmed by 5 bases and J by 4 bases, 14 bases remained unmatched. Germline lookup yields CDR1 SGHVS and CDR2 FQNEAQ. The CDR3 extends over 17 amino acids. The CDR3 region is CASSPAEGQGLSYGYTF. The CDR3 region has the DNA TGTGCCAGCAGCCCAGCGGAGGGACAGGGCTTGAGCTATGGCTACACCTTC.

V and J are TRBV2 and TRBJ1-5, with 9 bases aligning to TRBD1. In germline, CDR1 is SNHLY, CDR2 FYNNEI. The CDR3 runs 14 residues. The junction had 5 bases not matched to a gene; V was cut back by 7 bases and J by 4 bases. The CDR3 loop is CASIPGQGNQPQHF. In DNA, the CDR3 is TGTGCCAGCATACCGGGACAGGGAAATCAGCCCCAGCATTTT.

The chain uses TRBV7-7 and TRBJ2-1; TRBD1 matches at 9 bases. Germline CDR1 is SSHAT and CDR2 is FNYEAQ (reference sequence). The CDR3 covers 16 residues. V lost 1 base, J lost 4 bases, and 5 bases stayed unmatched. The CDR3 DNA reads TGTGCCAGCAGCTTAGACGAGGGACAGGGATACAATGAGCAGTTCTTC. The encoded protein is CASSLDEGQGYNEQFF. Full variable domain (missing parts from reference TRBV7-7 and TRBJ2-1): GAGVSQSPRYKVTKRGQDVTLRCDPISSHATLYWYQQALGQGPEFLTYFNYEAQPDKSGLPSDRFSAERPEGSISTLTIQRTEQRDSAMYRCASSLDEGQGYNEQFFGPGTRLTVL.

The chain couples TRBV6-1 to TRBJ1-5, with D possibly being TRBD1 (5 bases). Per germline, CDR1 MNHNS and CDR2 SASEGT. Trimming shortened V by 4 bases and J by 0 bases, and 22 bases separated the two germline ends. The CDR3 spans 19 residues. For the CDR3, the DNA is TGTGCCAGCAGTGCCCCCAGGGTTTTCGGCGAATATAGCAATCAGCCCCAGCATTTT. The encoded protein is CASSAPRVFGEYSNQPQHF.